What follows are 9 T cell receptor beta chains derived from one specimen sequenced in a study of control samples from healthy donors and cancer patients. Clones were sequenced by immunoSEQ multiplex PCR, and TCRdb holds only the in-frame ones, with some missing. The table has around 140,000 clones, 80% to 95% seen once. Sequencing was done on a sample of blood. These receptors all stem from a man aged 18 to 35 in good health.

The V gene is TRBV5-1, the J gene TRBJ2-5; 11 positions match TRBD1. The CDR3 is 17 residues long. Germline CDR1 and CDR2: SGHRS and YFSETQ. With V trimmed by 8 bases and J by 5 bases, 17 bases remained unmatched. This CDR3 reads CASTTGQGVLAGETQYF. For the CDR3, the DNA is TGCGCCAGTACTACGGGACAGGGGGTTTTGGCTGGGGAGACCCAGTACTTC.

The chain couples TRBV6-4 to TRBJ1-5; the D is unclear. The CDR3 extends over 16 amino acids. Germline CDR1 is MRHNA and CDR2 is SNTAGT. Trimming removed 0 bases at V and 6 bases at J, with 15 bases between. The CDR3 DNA sequence: TGTGCCAGCAGTGACTCGGCATTTGGCGGAGGTCAGCCCCAGCATTTT. Residues: CASSDSAFGGGQPQHF.

The chain uses TRBV19 and TRBJ1-6, with D possibly matching TRBD1 (5 bases). Trimming took 4 bases from V and 7 from J, leaving 14 bases between them. The CDR3 sequence is 15 residues long. CDR1 is LNHDA and CDR2 is SQIVND in the germline V gene (reference sequence). This CDR3 reads CASSTRDSGNSPLHF. The DNA of the CDR3 is TGTGCCAGTAGTACCCGGGACTCCGGCAATTCACCCCTCCACTTT.

This clone was seen just once. The V gene is TRBV6-4, the J gene TRBJ1-1; unclear D gene. Trimming cost V 2 bases and J 0 bases, with 13 bases left between them. The germline V gene encodes CDR1 MRHNA and CDR2 SNTAGT. The CDR3 loop spans 16 amino acids. The CDR3 nucleotides read TGTGCCAGCAGTGACGGTTCGGGCAGCCTGAACACTGAAGCTTTCTTT. The encoded protein is CASSDGSGSLNTEAFF.

The chain has TRBV4-1 and TRBJ2-6; no firm D call. CDR3 length equals 19 residues. The germline V and J ends were trimmed by 3 bases and 0 bases, with 18 bases remaining between them. Germline V gives CDR1 MGHRA, CDR2 YSYEKL. The CDR3 coding sequence is TGCGCCAGCAGCCATAAAGGTGAGATCACCCCCTCTGGGGCCAACGTCCTGACTTTC. As protein: CASSHKGEITPSGANVLTF.

This chain links TRBV20-1 with TRBJ1-2; D uncertain. This CDR3 is 11 amino acids long. Looked up from germline, CDR1 is DFQATT and CDR2 is SNEGSKA (reference sequence). V lost 6 bases to trimming and J lost 3 bases, with 8 bases between them. DNA of the CDR3: TGCAGTGCAGGCCGGGACTATGGCTACACCTTC. The encoded protein is CSAGRDYGYTF.

This clone was observed a few times. This chain uses TRBV12-3 or TRBV12-4 with TRBJ1-6; D gene unclear. This CDR3 has 12 amino acids. Between the trimmed V and J ends, which lost 6 bases and 13 bases, there was a span of 13 bases. The CDR3 loop reads CASRSPFAPLHF. CDR3 DNA sequence: TGTGCCAGCAGGTCTCCATTTGCTCCCCTCCACTTT.

This clone was detected only once. The chain recombines TRBV5-6 with TRBJ2-5, with D unresolved. This CDR3 region has 17 residues. The germline V gene encodes CDR1 SGHDT and CDR2 YYEEEE. Trimming removed 4 bases from V and 4 bases from J, with 23 bases in between. The CDR3 bases are TGTGCCAGCAGCCCCCTTTCGGCGGATAAGGTCCGAGAGACCCAGTACTTC. The encoded protein is CASSPLSADKVRETQYF.

This chain links TRBV11-2 with TRBJ2-1; 9 bases match TRBD2. The CDR3 is 18 amino acids. Per the germline V gene, CDR1 is SGHAT and CDR2 is FQNNGV. V lost 0 bases, J lost 8 bases, and 14 bases stayed unmatched. The CDR3 loop reads CASSLEVWREGPTYEQFF. As DNA, the CDR3 is TGTGCCAGCAGCTTAGAGGTTTGGCGGGAGGGCCCGACGTATGAGCAGTTCTTC.